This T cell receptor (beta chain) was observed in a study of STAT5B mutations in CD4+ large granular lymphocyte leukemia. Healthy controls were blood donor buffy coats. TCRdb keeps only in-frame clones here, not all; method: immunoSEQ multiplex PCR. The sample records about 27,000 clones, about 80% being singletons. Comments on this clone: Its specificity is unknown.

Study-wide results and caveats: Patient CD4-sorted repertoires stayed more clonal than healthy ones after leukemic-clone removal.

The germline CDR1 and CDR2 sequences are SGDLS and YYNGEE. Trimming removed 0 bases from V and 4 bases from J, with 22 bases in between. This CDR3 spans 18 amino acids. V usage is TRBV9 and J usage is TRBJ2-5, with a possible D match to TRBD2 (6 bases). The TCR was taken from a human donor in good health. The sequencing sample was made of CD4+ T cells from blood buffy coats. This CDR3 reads CASSVGVSGPQGGETQYF. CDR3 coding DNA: TGTGCCAGCAGCGTAGGTGTTTCCGGGCCCCAGGGAGGAGAGACCCAGTACTTC.